This entry is about one T cell receptor (beta chain). The target antigen is unknown. The sample is drawn from a study of T cell repertoires in cytomegalovirus infection. About the study: Well-studied HLA-B-restricted epitopes and recently identified HLA-C-restricted epitopes of CMV were both used in the study. Study-wide results and caveats: Dominating the ex vivo response were TCR beta clonotypes that were CMV-specific and HLA-C-restricted.

This CDR3 has 15 residues. With 3 bases clipped from V and 0 bases from J, the junction kept 4 bases outside the gene matches. CDR1 and CDR2 (germline): SNHLY, FYNNEI. TCRdb re-derived calls from the reads in MiXCR, one entry per CDR3 protein. The repertoire holds hundreds of thousands of distinct CDR3 sequences, with approximately 31% as singletons. This TCR derives from a human donor in good health (CMV status not recorded). Some clones in this sample may be carry-over from other donors' samples. This sample comprised cultured CD8+ T cells from PBMCs, obtained from culture after CMV antigen stimulation. The chain combines TRBV2 with TRBJ1-1; 7 nucleotides match TRBD1. The CDR3 reads CASSDPTGMNTEAFF. CDR3 coding DNA: TGTGCCAGCAGTGACCCGACAGGGATGAACACTGAAGCTTTCTTT.